A selection of T cell receptor beta chains follows, all from one sample in a study of blood T cell repertoires in COVID-19. The data were produced by immunoSEQ multiplex PCR, yet TCRdb's version contains in-frame clones alone and is incomplete. The sample comprises around 60,000 clones, around 81% of which are singletons, and more than 7% rests with the top ten. The sample taken for sequencing was peripheral blood. All receptors come from a man aged 60-69 years with acute or convalescent COVID-19. Each CDR3 is given with its conserved first and last residue. A D gene is named only where the DNA matches it firmly. Clone size is shown for a subset of rows, as once, few, many or a class of expanded clone.

size	J	D	length	V	CDR3	DNA
-	TRBJ2-3	TRBD2	14	TRBV18	CASSGTSGIDTQYF	TGTGCCAGCTCAGGGACTAGCGGGATAGATACGCAGTATTTT
-	TRBJ2-7	-	15	TRBV5-1	CASSLAPSDTYEQYF	TGCGCCAGCAGCTTGGCCCCCAGTGACACCTACGAGCAGTACTTC
-	TRBJ2-1	-	13	TRBV2	CASSGQLYNEQFF	TGTGCCAGCAGTGGACAACTCTACAATGAGCAGTTCTTC
-	TRBJ2-7	-	14	TRBV2	CASSGDSFSYEQYF	TGTGCCAGCAGTGGCGACAGCTTTAGCTACGAGCAGTACTTC
-	TRBJ2-3	TRBD2	17	TRBV9	CASSSRSAGVLSDTQYF	TGTGCCAGCAGCTCGCGATCAGCGGGGGTGCTGTCAGATACGCAGTATTTT
once	TRBJ2-7	TRBD1	15	TRBV5-6	CASSWGQVNSYEQYF	TGTGCCAGCAGCTGGGGACAGGTCAACTCCTACGAGCAGTACTTC
-	TRBJ2-3	-	13	TRBV29-1	CSVGSGSAGNRYF	-
-	TRBJ2-1	TRBD1	15	TRBV19	CASNSGTGGRNEQFF	TGTGCCAGTAATTCCGGGACAGGGGGCCGCAATGAGCAGTTCTTC
-	TRBJ2-1	-	16	TRBV30	CAWSVRGLRGVDEQFF	TGTGCCTGGAGTGTACGGGGGTTAAGGGGAGTCGATGAGCAGTTCTTC
-	TRBJ2-3	-	14	TRBV24-1	CATSEASSTDTQYF	TGTGCCACCAGTGAGGCTTCTAGCACAGATACGCAGTATTTT
few	TRBJ1-2	-	15	TRBV5-4	CASSSGQPLGIGYTF	TGTGCCAGCAGCTCCGGACAGCCACTTGGGATTGGCTACACCTTC
-	TRBJ2-1	TRBD2	15	TRBV5-1	CASSFRGTRANEQFF	TGCGCCAGCAGCTTCCGAGGGACTAGAGCTAATGAGCAGTTCTTC
few	TRBJ2-5	-	15	TRBV30	CAWSREHSHQETQYF	TGTGCCTGGAGTCGCGAGCACAGCCACCAAGAGACCCAGTACTTC
-	TRBJ2-3	TRBD2	16	TRBV9	CASSVDSGGARDTQYF	TGTGCCAGCAGCGTAGATAGCGGGGGGGCCAGAGATACGCAGTATTTT
-	TRBJ1-5	-	13	TRBV7-9	CASSLDRNQPQHF	TGTGCCAGCAGCTTAGACAGGAATCAGCCCCAGCATTTT
-	TRBJ2-5	TRBD1	14	TRBV2	CASKKNRGRETQYF	TGTGCCAGCAAAAAAAACAGGGGGAGGGAGACCCAGTACTTC
-	TRBJ1-2	TRBD1	15	TRBV7-9	CASSSGTGPFYGYTF	TGTGCCAGCAGCTCAGGGACAGGCCCATTCTATGGCTACACCTTC
few	TRBJ2-7	-	11	TRBV9	CASSASYEQYF	TGTGCCAGCAGCGCATCCTACGAGCAGTACTTC
once	TRBJ2-5	-	14	TRBV27	CASRMGGAIETQYF	TGTGCCAGCAGAATGGGGGGGGCGATCGAGACCCAGTACTTC
-	TRBJ2-7	TRBD1	16	TRBV6-5	CASSYGRTGGFYEQYF	TGTGCCAGCAGTTACGGCAGGACAGGGGGCTTCTACGAGCAGTACTTC
-	TRBJ1-2	-	15	TRBV3-1/TRBV3-2	CASSPQAGAGVGYTF	TGTGCCAGCAGCCCGCAGGCTGGGGCAGGGGTTGGCTACACCTTC
-	TRBJ2-4	TRBD1	18	TRBV7-8	CASSPRQGRMSAKNIQYF	TGTGCCAGCAGCCCCCGACAGGGTAGGATGTCGGCCAAAAACATTCAGTACTTC
few	TRBJ1-2	-	12	TRBV10-3	CACGTPPPGYTF	TGTGCTTGCGGGACCCCTCCCCCTGGCTACACCTTC